These 16 T cell receptor beta chains share one sample of origin, sequenced in a study of OX40 agonist ivuxolimab in advanced cancers. Measured with immunoSEQ multiplex PCR; TCRdb has only the in-frame clones, and not every one. The data hold about 54,000 clones, with around 90% observed a single time. The sequences come from CD4+ or CD8+ T cells sorted from blood, collected in a trial of the OX40 agonist ivuxolimab. These receptor sequences come from an adult with an advanced solid tumor such as melanoma, head and neck, liver or kidney cancer.

In this sample, this clone turned up once. The chain combines TRBV6-1 with TRBJ2-7; D gene uncertain. The CDR3 consists of 14 residues. Looked up from germline, CDR1 is MNHNS and CDR2 is SASEGT. Trimming pared 5 bases from V and 2 bases from J, leaving 13 bases between. The CDR3: CASSPLVGAYEQYF. DNA for the CDR3: TGTGCCAGCAGTCCTTTGGTTGGGGCCTACGAGCAGTACTTC.

The V call is TRBV13, the J call TRBJ1-2, with D possibly being TRBD1 (5 bases). This CDR3 region has 16 residues. Germline loops: CDR1 PRHDT, CDR2 FYEKMQ (reference sequence). Trimming removed 5 bases from V and 0 bases from J, with 16 bases in between. CDR3 protein: CASSDSGTATNYGYTF. CDR3 sequence (DNA): TGTGCCAGCAGCGATTCCGGGACCGCAACTAACTATGGCTACACCTTC.

The V gene is TRBV14, the J gene TRBJ2-1, with D hard to call. The ends were cut back, 0 bases at V and 2 bases at J, with 11 bases in the middle. The CDR3 has 16 residues. CDR1 and CDR2 from the germline V gene are SGHDN and FVKESK. The CDR3 DNA reads TGTGCCAGCAGCCAAGATCAAGGGATCCCCTACAATGAGCAGTTCTTC. Protein sequence: CASSQDQGIPYNEQFF.

This chain connects TRBV27 to TRBJ2-2; D not resolved. Trimming removed 3 bases from V and 1 base from J, with 9 bases in between. CDR3 size: 15 residues. The V gene's germline CDR1 is MNHEY and CDR2 SMNVEV (reference sequence). The CDR3 sequence is CASSFGPRNTGELFF. The CDR3 DNA reads TGTGCCAGCAGTTTTGGCCCTCGGAACACCGGGGAGCTGTTTTTT.

J is TRBJ2-7 and V is TRBV27; TRBD1 agrees at 12 bases. The CDR3 extends over 16 amino acids. CDR1 is MNHEY, CDR2 SMNVEV, per germline (reference sequence). The J segment lost 6 bases and the V segment lost 6 bases, leaving 12 bases of the junction unmatched. CDR3 loop: CASRPNTGTGGVEQYF. CDR3 nucleotide sequence: TGTGCCAGCAGGCCAAATACCGGGACAGGGGGCGTCGAGCAGTACTTC.

The chain combines TRBV29-1 with TRBJ2-7, with D maybe TRBD2 (5 bases). Looked up from germline, CDR1 is SQVTM and CDR2 is ANQGSEA. The V end lost 3 bases, the J end lost 5 bases, and 23 bases lay between the germline ends. There are 16 residues in the CDR3. This CDR3 reads CSVEGISVGLEDEQYF. CDR3 DNA: TGCAGCGTTGAGGGAATTTCAGTGGGATTGGAGGACGAGCAGTACTTC.

The gene calls are TRBV7-3 and TRBJ2-5; 7 bases map to TRBD2. Germline CDR1 is SGHTA and CDR2 is FQGTGA. The CDR3 loop spans 15 amino acids. Losses at the gene ends were 2 bases for V and 4 bases for J; bases not matched to a gene: 7. DNA of the CDR3: TGTGCCAGCAGCTTAGTTGGGGGGGAGCGAGAGACCCAGTACTTC. Translated, it gives CASSLVGGERETQYF.

The chain links TRBV6-5 to TRBJ1-2; D is undetermined. The ends were cut back, 0 bases at V and 7 bases at J, with 12 bases in the middle. The CDR3 has 14 residues. Germline V gene sequence: CDR1 MNHEY, CDR2 SVGAGI. The CDR3 region is CASSYSGGLGGYTF. DNA for the CDR3: TGTGCCAGCAGTTACTCGGGAGGCCTAGGTGGCTACACCTTC.

The V gene is TRBV30, the J gene TRBJ1-1; no firm D call. This CDR3 has 16 amino acids. Germline V CDR1 and CDR2: GTSNPN, SVGIG (reference sequence). Trimming left V 0 bases short and J 4 bases short, with 18 bases between. CDR3 nucleotides: TGTGCCTGGAGTGTATATTGGGCACTCTTGGGCACTGAAGCTTTCTTT. Its translation: CAWSVYWALLGTEAFF.

The chain carries TRBV11-3 and TRBJ2-3, with no clear D. Germline V CDR1 and CDR2: SGHNT, YENEEA. V was shortened by 6 bases and J by 0 bases, with 7 bases between the two germline ends. This CDR3 has 13 residues. As DNA, the CDR3 is TGTGCCAGCAGTCCGACTAGCACAGATACGCAGTATTTT. Its translation is CASSPTSTDTQYF.

About this clone: Relative to the germline gene, one junction end is altered; a read error may explain this. This chain uses TRBV29-1 with TRBJ2-2; 7 bases line up with TRBD1. The CDR3 runs to 15 residues. Germline CDR1 SQVTM, CDR2 ANQGSEA. CDR3 sequence reads: CSAETGDTNTGELFF. The CDR3 DNA reads TGCAGCGCTGAAACAGGGGATACGAACACCGGGGAGCTGTTTTTT.

For this clone: One end of the junction fails to match germline, which may point to a read error. The sample holds other DNA sequences that translate to the same CDR3. The rearrangement joins TRBV7-9 to TRBJ2-3; 10 bases are a match to TRBD2. The germline gives CDR1 SEHNR, CDR2 FQNEAQ (reference sequence). The CDR3 covers 14 residues. Written as DNA, the CDR3 is TGTGCCAGCAGCCTAGCGGGGGGCACAGATACGCAGTATTTT. Translating it yields CASSLAGGTDTQYF.

This chain joins TRBV27 and TRBJ2-7, with D tentatively TRBD2 (6 bases). V lost 2 bases to trimming and J lost 1 base, with 9 bases between them. The CDR3 runs to 14 residues. Looked up from germline, CDR1 is MNHEY and CDR2 is SMNVEV (reference sequence). This CDR3 is CASSLIGGSYEQYF. CDR3 nucleotide sequence: TGTGCCAGCAGTTTAATAGGAGGGTCCTACGAGCAGTACTTC.

The genes are TRBV30 and TRBJ1-2; 9 bases are a match to TRBD1. The CDR3 is made up of 15 amino acids. Trimming removed 6 bases from V and 3 bases from J; junction bases left unmatched: 11. CDR1 and CDR2 (germline): GTSNPN, SVGIG (reference sequence). This CDR3 reads CACFPGTGPYYGYTF. As DNA, the CDR3 is TGTGCCTGTTTCCCGGGGACAGGGCCCTACTATGGCTACACCTTC.

The rearrangement uses TRBV6-5 and TRBJ1-1; a possible D gene is TRBD1 (6 bases). There are 14 residues in the CDR3. V lost 4 bases, J lost 0 bases, and 9 bases lay in between. From germline, CDR1 is MNHEY and CDR2 SVGAGI. CDR3 nucleotide sequence: TGTGCCAGCAGTTTACAGGGTCTGAACACTGAAGCTTTCTTT. Protein product: CASSLQGLNTEAFF.

The genes are TRBV4-3 and TRBJ2-5, with 12 nucleotides matching TRBD2. Unmatched junction bases numbered 9, after V lost 5 bases and J lost 5 bases. Germline-derived CDR1 and CDR2 are LGHNA and YSLEER. The length of the CDR3 is 16 residues. In nucleotides, the CDR3 is TGCGCCAGCAGCACGCGACTAGCGGGGGCGGGGGAGACCCAGTACTTC. Protein: CASSTRLAGAGETQYF.